This T cell receptor beta chain was captured by sequencing in a study of read filtering for tumor transcriptome and immune sequencing. In its sample, this clonotype is large. Its antigen is as yet unknown. Findings of the study overall: Without single-read clonotypes, shared clonotype proportions correlated more between IR-seq and RNA-seq. The CD138-negative fraction was mixed bone marrow immune cells, not pure T cells.

Germline V gene data show CDR1 as SQVTM and CDR2 as ANQGSEA. Trimming pared 6 bases from V and 7 bases from J, leaving 15 bases between. CDR3 length equals 12 residues. This library used roughly 400 ng RNA and molecular barcoded adaptors spanning alpha/delta and beta/gamma chains. MiXCR, applied by TCRdb to the reads, yields one record per CDR3 protein. Of fewer than 35,000 distinct CDR3 sequences listed, around 20% are singletons. The sample was a population of CD138-negative cells sorted from bone marrow. The rearrangement joins TRBV29-1 to TRBJ2-5, with a tentative D call TRBD1 (5 bases). The source is a donor at least 40 years old with multiple myeloma. CDR3 DNA sequence: TGCAGCGTCCCCGGACAAAAGGTGACCCAGTACTTC. Translating gives CSVPGQKVTQYF.